Listed here is a single T cell receptor (beta chain). The sample is drawn from a study of control samples from healthy donors and cancer patients. Using immunoSEQ multiplex PCR, the repertoire was profiled, and TCRdb retains in-frame clones only, with some absent. The sample lists 85,000 to 110,000 clones, approximately 90% occurring once. Losses at the gene ends were 4 bases for V and 2 bases for J; bases not matched to a gene: 7. Germline CDR1 SGHRS, CDR2 YFSETQ. CDR3 length: 16 residues. The chain is built from TRBV5-1 and TRBJ1-1, with TRBD1 identical over 11 bases. The sequence was obtained from a man aged 55-75 years with lung cancer. Sequences were obtained from PBMCs. CDR3 DNA sequence: TGCGCCAGCAGCCCGTGGGGACAGGGGGGTAACACTGAAGCTTTCTTT. As protein: CASSPWGQGGNTEAFF.